This T cell receptor (beta chain) was captured in a study of identical twins. Notes on the study in general: Fewer insertions marked abundant cord blood beta clonotypes; young adult naive trended weakly, memory not at all.

This clonotype was detected many times. Its antigen is not known. Germline CDR1 and CDR2: DFQATT and SNEGSKA (reference sequence). This CDR3 region has 14 residues. Trimming took 2 bases from V and 3 from J; bases not matched to a gene: 1. Unique molecular identifiers were present on the cDNA, which also gained a universal primer site by template switching. One entry per CDR3 protein, called by TCRdb with MiXCR from the 5' RACE reads. Here the sample spans about 890,000 distinct CDR3 sequences, about 12% being singletons. These data were also filed under a second study, of yellow fever vaccine responses in identical twins. This second study says: The T cell response to vaccination in identical twins was reportedly partly convergent and partly personalized.

V gene TRBV20-1 combines with J gene TRBJ2-5; 12 bases line up with TRBD2. The sample comprised PBMCs. The receptor comes from a woman between 18 and 30 years old in good health. The CDR3 is CSARLAGGKETQYF. The CDR3 bases are TGCAGTGCTAGACTAGCGGGGGGGAAAGAGACCCAGTACTTC.